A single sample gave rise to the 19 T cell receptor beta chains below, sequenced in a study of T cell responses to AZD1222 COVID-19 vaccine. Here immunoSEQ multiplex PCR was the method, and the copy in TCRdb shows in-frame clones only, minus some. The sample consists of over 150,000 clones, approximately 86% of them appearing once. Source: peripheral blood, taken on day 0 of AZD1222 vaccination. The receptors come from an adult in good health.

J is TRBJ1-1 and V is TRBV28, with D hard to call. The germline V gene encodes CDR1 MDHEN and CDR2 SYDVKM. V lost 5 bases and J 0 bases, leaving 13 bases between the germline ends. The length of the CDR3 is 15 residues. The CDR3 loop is CASSPSGLMNTEAFF. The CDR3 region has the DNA TGTGCCAGCAGTCCATCGGGTCTCATGAACACTGAAGCTTTCTTT.

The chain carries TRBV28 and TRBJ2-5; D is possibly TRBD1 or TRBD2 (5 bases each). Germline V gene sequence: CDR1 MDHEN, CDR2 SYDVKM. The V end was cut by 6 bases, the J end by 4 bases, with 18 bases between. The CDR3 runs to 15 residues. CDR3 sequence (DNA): TGTGCCAGCAGCCGAGGGGCGGTCGCTCGAGAGACCCAGTACTTC. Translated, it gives CASSRGAVARETQYF. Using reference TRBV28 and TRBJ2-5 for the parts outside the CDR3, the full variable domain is DVKVTQSSRYLVKRTGEKVFLECVQDMDHENMFWYRQDPGLGLRLIYFSYDVKMKEKGDIPEGYSVSREKKERFSLILESASTNQTSMYLCASSRGAVARETQYFGPGTRLLVL.

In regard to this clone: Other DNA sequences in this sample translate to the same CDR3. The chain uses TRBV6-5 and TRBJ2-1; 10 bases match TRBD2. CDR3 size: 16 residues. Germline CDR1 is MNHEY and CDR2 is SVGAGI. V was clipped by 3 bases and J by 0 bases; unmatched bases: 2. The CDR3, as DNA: TGTGCCAGCAGTTATAGCGGGGGGAGCTCCTACAATGAGCAGTTCTTC. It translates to CASSYSGGSSYNEQFF.

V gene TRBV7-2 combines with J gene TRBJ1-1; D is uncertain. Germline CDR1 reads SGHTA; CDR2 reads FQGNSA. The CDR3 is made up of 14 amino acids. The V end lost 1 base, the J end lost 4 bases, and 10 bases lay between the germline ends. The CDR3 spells CASSLGVTPTEAFF. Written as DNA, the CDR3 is TGTGCCAGCAGCTTAGGGGTGACACCCACTGAAGCTTTCTTT.

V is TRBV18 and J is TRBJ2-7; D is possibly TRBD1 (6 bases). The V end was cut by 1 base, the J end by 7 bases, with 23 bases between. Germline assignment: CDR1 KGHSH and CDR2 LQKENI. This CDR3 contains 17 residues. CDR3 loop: CASSPLSQGRGDEEQYF. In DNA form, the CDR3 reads TGTGCCAGCTCACCACTCTCACAGGGAAGAGGGGACGAGGAGCAGTACTTC.

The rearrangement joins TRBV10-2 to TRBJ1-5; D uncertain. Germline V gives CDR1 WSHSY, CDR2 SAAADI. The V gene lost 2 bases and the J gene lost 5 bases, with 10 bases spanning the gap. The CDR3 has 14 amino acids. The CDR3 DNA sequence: TGCGCCAGCAGTGAGGACCCATTCTATCAGCCCCAGCATTTT. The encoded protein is CASSEDPFYQPQHF.

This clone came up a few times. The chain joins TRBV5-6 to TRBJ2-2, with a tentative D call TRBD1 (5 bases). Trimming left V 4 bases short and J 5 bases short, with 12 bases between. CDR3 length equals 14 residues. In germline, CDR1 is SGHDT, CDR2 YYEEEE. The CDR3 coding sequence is TGTGCCAGCAGCCAGTACCCAGGGACCGGGGAGCTGTTTTTT. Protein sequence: CASSQYPGTGELFF. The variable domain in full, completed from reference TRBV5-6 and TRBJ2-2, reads DAGVTQSPTHLIKTRGQQVTLRCSPKSGHDTVSWYQQALGQGPQFIFQYYEEEERQRGNFPDRFSGHQFPNYSSELNVNALLLGDSALYLCASSQYPGTGELFFGEGSRLTVL.

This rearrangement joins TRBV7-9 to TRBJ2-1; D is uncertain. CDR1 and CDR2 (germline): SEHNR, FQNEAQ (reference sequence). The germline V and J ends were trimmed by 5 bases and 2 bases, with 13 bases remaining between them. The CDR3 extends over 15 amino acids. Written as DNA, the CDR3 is TGTGCCAGCAGCCGGCCCGGCGACCCCTACAATGAGCAGTTCTTC. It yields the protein CASSRPGDPYNEQFF.

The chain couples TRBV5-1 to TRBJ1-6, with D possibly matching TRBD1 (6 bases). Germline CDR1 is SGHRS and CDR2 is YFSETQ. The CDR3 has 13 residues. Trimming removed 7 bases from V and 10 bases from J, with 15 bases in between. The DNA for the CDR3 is TGCGCCAGCGCATCTTCGACAGGATCACCCCTCCACTTT. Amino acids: CASASSTGSPLHF.

The CDR3 is CASRKEFTRTDTQYF. CDR3 DNA sequence: TGCGCCAGCAGAAAGGAGTTTACTCGCACAGATACGCAGTATTTT. The chain recombines TRBV5-1 with TRBJ2-3, with unresolved D. Trimming removed 5 bases at V and 1 base at J, with 14 bases between. Per the germline V gene, CDR1 is SGHRS and CDR2 is YFSETQ. This CDR3 region has 15 residues.

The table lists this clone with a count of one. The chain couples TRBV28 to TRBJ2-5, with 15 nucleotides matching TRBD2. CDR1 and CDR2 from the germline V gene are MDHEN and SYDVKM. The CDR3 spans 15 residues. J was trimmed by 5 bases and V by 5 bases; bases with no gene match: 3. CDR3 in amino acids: CASSAGTSGGETQYF. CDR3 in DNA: TGTGCCAGCAGTGCGGGGACTAGCGGGGGGGAGACCCAGTACTTC.

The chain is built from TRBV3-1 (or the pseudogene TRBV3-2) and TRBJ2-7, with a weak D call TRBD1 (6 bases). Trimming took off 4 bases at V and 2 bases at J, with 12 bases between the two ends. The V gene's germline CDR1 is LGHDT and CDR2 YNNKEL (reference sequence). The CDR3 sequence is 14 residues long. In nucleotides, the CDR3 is TGTGCCAGCAGCCTCCGACAGGATACCTACGAGCAGTACTTC. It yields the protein CASSLRQDTYEQYF.

The CDR3 loop reads CASSVTRNTEAFF. CDR3 in DNA: TGTGCCAGCAGCGTAACCAGGAACACTGAAGCTTTCTTT. The chain recombines TRBV9 with TRBJ1-1; D ambiguous. Trimming removed 1 base from V and 1 base from J, with 5 bases in between. The CDR3 is 13 amino acids. Germline V gives CDR1 SGDLS, CDR2 YYNGEE.

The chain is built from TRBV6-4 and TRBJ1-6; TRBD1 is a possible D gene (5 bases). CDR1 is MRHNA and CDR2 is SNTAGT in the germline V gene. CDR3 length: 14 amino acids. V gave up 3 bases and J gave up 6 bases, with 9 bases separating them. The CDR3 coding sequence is TGTGCCAGCAGTGAATCCAGGGCTAATTCACCCCTCCACTTT. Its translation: CASSESRANSPLHF.

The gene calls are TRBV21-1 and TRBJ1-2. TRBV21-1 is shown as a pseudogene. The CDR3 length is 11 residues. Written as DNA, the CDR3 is TGTGCCAGCAAGAGGGGGGATGGCTACACCTTC. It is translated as CASKRGDGYTF.

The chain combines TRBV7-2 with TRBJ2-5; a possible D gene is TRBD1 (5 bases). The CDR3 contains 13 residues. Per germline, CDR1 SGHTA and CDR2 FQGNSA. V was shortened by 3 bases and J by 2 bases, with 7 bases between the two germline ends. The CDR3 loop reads CASSLNRQETQYF. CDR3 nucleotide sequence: TGTGCCAGCAGCTTGAACAGGCAAGAGACCCAGTACTTC.

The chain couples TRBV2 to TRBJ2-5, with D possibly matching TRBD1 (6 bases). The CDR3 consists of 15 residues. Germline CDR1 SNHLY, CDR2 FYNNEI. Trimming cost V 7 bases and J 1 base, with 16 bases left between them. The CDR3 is CASTADSGLQETQYF. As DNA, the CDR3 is TGTGCCAGCACCGCGGACAGTGGCCTCCAAGAGACCCAGTACTTC.

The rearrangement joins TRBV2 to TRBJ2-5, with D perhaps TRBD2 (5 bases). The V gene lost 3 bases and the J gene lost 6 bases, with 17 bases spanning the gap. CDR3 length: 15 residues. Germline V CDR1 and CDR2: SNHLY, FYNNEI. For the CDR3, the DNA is TGTGCCAGCAGTGAGATTCGGGGTATCGCGCAGACCCAGTACTTC. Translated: CASSEIRGIAQTQYF.

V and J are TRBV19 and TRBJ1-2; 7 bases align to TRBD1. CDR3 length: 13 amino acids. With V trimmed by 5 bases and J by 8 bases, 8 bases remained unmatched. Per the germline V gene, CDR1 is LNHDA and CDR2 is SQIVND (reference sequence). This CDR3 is CASSQKGAIGYTF. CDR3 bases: TGTGCCAGTAGTCAGAAGGGGGCGATCGGCTACACCTTC. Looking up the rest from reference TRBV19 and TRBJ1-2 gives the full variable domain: DGGITQSPKYLFRKEGQNVTLSCEQNLNHDAMYWYRQDPGQGLRLIYYSQIVNDFQKGDIAEGYSVSREKKESFPLTVTSAQKNPTAFYLCASSQKGAIGYTFGSGTRLTVV.